The TCR beta chain described here comes from a study of blood T cell repertoires in COVID-19. The overall study: Specimens from acute and convalescent COVID-19 originated in the United States, Italy and Spain.

Per the study methods: It was from reference gene primer amplification that nucleated cell counts were estimated. Clones were read by immunoSEQ multiplex PCR, and TCRdb kept only the in-frame ones, dropping some. The DNA was the basis for D and trimming; V, J and clone size are from that table. This repertoire shows 250,000 to 350,000 clones, roughly 83% found once; its top ten account for more than 1.4%. Recruited during active infection, patients (from Seattle) were subsequently followed longitudinally. Germline lookup yields CDR1 MDHEN and CDR2 SYDVKM. J lost 0 bases, V lost 6 bases, and 3 bases had no gene match. The CDR3 covers 16 residues.

This sequence originates from a human donor with COVID-19, enrolled during active disease. The donor label of this sample is uncertain. The chain employs TRBV28 and TRBJ2-1, with TRBD2 identical over 12 bases. The source material was peripheral blood. CDR3 DNA: TGTGCCAGCAGGGGGGGACTAGCGGGCTCCTACAATGAGCAGTTCTTC. Translation gives CASRGGLAGSYNEQFF.